The 22 T cell receptor beta chains given below trace back to one sample, sequenced in a study of cytomegalovirus exposure and HLA in healthy donors. PCR involved 60 Vbeta and 13 Jbeta primers. Assay: immunoSEQ multiplex PCR; the TCRdb copy retains only in-frame clones and omits some. The table lists a few hundred thousand clones, about three quarters of them singletons. Source material: PBMCs. The receptors come from a man aged 40-49 years in good health and CMV-seronegative.

The CDR3 reads CASSQETVPLYGYTF. Written as DNA, the CDR3 is TGCGCCAGCAGCCAAGAAACAGTCCCCCTCTATGGCTACACCTTC. The chain links TRBV4-3 to TRBJ1-2; D remains unclear. This CDR3 comprises 15 residues. Germline V gives CDR1 LGHNA, CDR2 YSLEER. The V gene lost 0 bases and the J gene lost 4 bases, with 12 bases spanning the gap.

The chain combines TRBV28 with TRBJ1-2; D call uncertain. The germline V and J ends were trimmed by 4 bases and 4 bases, with 10 bases remaining between them. The CDR3 is 13 residues long. CDR1 MDHEN and CDR2 SYDVKM come from the germline V gene. The CDR3 protein is CASSSPGAYGYTF. The CDR3 DNA follows: TGTGCCAGCAGTTCCCCGGGAGCCTATGGCTACACCTTC.

The V call is TRBV18, the J call TRBJ1-1; D not resolved. V lost 1 base and J 8 bases, leaving 20 bases between the germline ends. The CDR3 covers 16 residues. The germline gives CDR1 KGHSH, CDR2 LQKENI. In nucleotides, the CDR3 is TGTGCCAGCTCACCACGTCGCCAGCTGGGAGTCGGCGAAGCTTTCTTT. Protein product: CASSPRRQLGVGEAFF.

J is TRBJ1-2 and V is TRBV11-2; D is perhaps TRBD1 (6 bases). Germline V gives CDR1 SGHAT, CDR2 FQNNGV. The V end lost 0 bases, the J end lost 4 bases, and 12 bases lay between the germline ends. This CDR3 comprises 15 residues. This CDR3 reads CASSLDRTGPYGYTF. As DNA, the CDR3 is TGTGCCAGCAGCTTAGATCGAACAGGGCCCTATGGCTACACCTTC.

The chain is built from TRBV7-9 and TRBJ1-2; D is unclear. With 1 base removed from V and 8 bases from J, the gap between germline ends came to 8 bases. Germline lookup yields CDR1 SEHNR and CDR2 FQNEAQ (reference sequence). The CDR3 has 12 residues. The CDR3 bases are TGTGCCAGCAGCTTAGAACAGCGGGGCTACACCTTC. Its protein product is CASSLEQRGYTF.

The chain employs TRBV6-6 and TRBJ1-2; the D gene is possibly TRBD1 (5 bases). V was cut by 7 bases and J by 3 bases, with 18 bases left in between. The germline V gene encodes CDR1 MNHNY and CDR2 SVGAGI (reference sequence). CDR3 length: 15 residues. This CDR3 is CASIGLGQWDYGYTF. CDR3 bases: TGTGCCAGCATCGGGTTGGGGCAGTGGGACTATGGCTACACCTTC.

The chain combines TRBV19 with TRBJ2-7; D gene uncertain. Looked up from germline, CDR1 is LNHDA and CDR2 is SQIVND (reference sequence). The CDR3 has 12 residues. V dropped 7 bases and J dropped 1 base, with 8 bases sitting between them. CDR3 sequence reads: CASMARSYEQYF. The CDR3 bases are TGTGCCAGTATGGCCAGGTCCTACGAGCAGTACTTC.

In this sample, this clone turned up once. The V and J genes are TRBV6-5 and TRBJ2-7; possibly TRBD1 for D (7 bases). The V end lost 2 bases, the J end lost 6 bases, and 14 bases lay between the germline ends. The CDR3 totals 14 residues. Germline lookup yields CDR1 MNHEY and CDR2 SVGAGI. The CDR3 loop reads CASSYGQAGGEQYF. Written as DNA, the CDR3 is TGTGCCAGCAGTTACGGACAGGCCGGGGGCGAGCAGTACTTC.

V and J are TRBV5-1 and TRBJ1-1; 8 bases agree with TRBD1. Looked up from germline, CDR1 is SGHRS and CDR2 is YFSETQ. The ends lost 4 bases at V and 1 base at J; junction bases unmatched: 6. This CDR3 is 15 amino acids long. CDR3 protein: CASSNDGQGNTEAFF. Written as DNA, the CDR3 is TGCGCCAGCAGCAACGACGGACAGGGGAACACTGAAGCTTTCTTT.

This clone has a count of ten or more. The genes are TRBV4-3 and TRBJ1-4; possible D gene TRBD1, 6 bases. The CDR3 contains 15 residues. CDR1 is LGHNA, CDR2 YSLEER, per germline. Deletions cut 1 base from V and 3 bases from J, with 9 bases between. Here the CDR3 reads CASSQGSGANEKLFF. CDR3 sequence (DNA): TGCGCCAGCAGCCAAGGTTCAGGGGCTAATGAAAAACTGTTTTTT.

With respect to this clone: Other DNA sequences in the sample encode the same CDR3. The chain carries TRBV9 and TRBJ2-3; D uncertain. V was trimmed by 4 bases and J by 6 bases, leaving 9 bases between them. This CDR3 has 12 residues. CDR1 SGDLS and CDR2 YYNGEE come from the germline V gene. CDR3 amino acids: CASSTSGDTQYF. CDR3 DNA sequence: TGTGCCAGCAGCACGTCAGGCGATACGCAGTATTTT.

The chain joins TRBV11-2 to TRBJ2-3, with 7 bases matching TRBD1. Germline V lookup: CDR1 SGHAT, CDR2 FQNNGV. J lost 1 base, V lost 3 bases, and 4 bases had no gene match. The CDR3 is made up of 15 amino acids. The CDR3: CASSLRGLRTDTQYF. The CDR3 nucleotides are TGTGCCAGCAGCTTGAGGGGGCTGCGCACAGATACGCAGTATTTT.

The chain links TRBV11-2 to TRBJ1-2; 7 bases map to TRBD1. Trimming at V came to 5 bases and at J to 8 bases, leaving 5 bases not matched to a gene. The CDR3 contains 12 residues. Germline V lookup: CDR1 SGHAT, CDR2 FQNNGV. CDR3 in amino acids: CASSLTGVGYTF. The CDR3 DNA reads TGTGCCAGCAGCCTTACAGGGGTCGGCTACACCTTC.

This clone was detected once. This chain links TRBV27 with TRBJ2-1; D call uncertain. This CDR3 has 16 residues. CDR1 and CDR2 (germline): MNHEY, SMNVEV (reference sequence). V was pared by 5 bases and J by 0 bases, with 14 bases between. CDR3 sequence: CASSRLSQSSYNEQFF. DNA for the CDR3: TGTGCCAGCAGTCGACTGTCCCAATCCTCCTACAATGAGCAGTTCTTC.

The chain recombines TRBV7-9 with TRBJ1-1; no clear D gene. CDR1 SEHNR and CDR2 FQNEAQ come from the germline V gene (reference sequence). CDR3 size: 16 residues. V shed 2 bases and J shed 3 bases, with 16 bases lying between them. CDR3 sequence reads: CASSLSPSGVDTEAFF. In DNA, the CDR3 is TGTGCCAGCAGCTTATCCCCCAGCGGGGTGGACACTGAAGCTTTCTTT.

CDR3 in DNA: TGTGCCAGCAGCTTATCGAGGACAGTGGGGCGGGAGCAGTACTTC. This translates into CASSLSRTVGREQYF. The rearrangement joins TRBV7-3 to TRBJ2-7; a weak D match, TRBD1 (6 bases). Germline V CDR1 and CDR2: SGHTA, FQGTGA. V lost 2 bases and J 7 bases, leaving 18 bases between the germline ends. The CDR3 totals 15 residues.

With regard to this clone: This CDR3 is also generated by other DNA sequences in the sample. The chain carries TRBV5-4 and TRBJ2-2, with TRBD2 matching 13 bases. The CDR3 loop spans 16 amino acids. Germline V gene data show CDR1 as SGHNT and CDR2 as YYREEE (reference sequence). Trimming at V came to 3 bases and at J to 5 bases, leaving 4 bases not matched to a gene. In DNA form, the CDR3 reads TGTGCCAGCAGCTCCAGACTAGCGGGAGGAACCGGGGAGCTGTTTTTT. Translating gives CASSSRLAGGTGELFF.

Here the CDR3 reads CASSLGRGGRSQYF. The CDR3, as DNA: TGTGCCAGCAGTTTAGGGCGGGGGGGAAGGTCGCAGTATTTT. The chain couples TRBV27 to TRBJ2-3, with 9 bases identical to TRBD2. Germline V gene data show CDR1 as MNHEY and CDR2 as SMNVEV (reference sequence). V dropped 2 bases and J dropped 10; count of bases not matched to a gene: 7. CDR3 size: 14 residues.

The CDR3 DNA follows: TGTGCCATTCAAAAGGACAGTTACAATGAGCAGTTCTTC. Its translation: CAIQKDSYNEQFF. The chain uses TRBV10-3 and TRBJ2-1, with a tentative D call TRBD1 (6 bases). Trimming cost V 9 bases and J 4 bases, with 13 bases left between them. Germline lookup yields CDR1 ENHRY and CDR2 SYGVKD. CDR3 size: 13 residues.

There are a few counts of this clone. The chain links TRBV9 to TRBJ2-3; the match to TRBD1 covers 7 bases. CDR1 is SGDLS and CDR2 is YYNGEE in the germline V gene. The V gene end was trimmed by 0 bases and the J gene end by 1 base; junction bases not matched to a gene: 5. The CDR3 length is 16 residues. CDR3: CASSVAQGGGTDTQYF. The CDR3, as DNA: TGTGCCAGCAGCGTAGCTCAAGGGGGCGGCACAGATACGCAGTATTTT.

This chain joins TRBV5-1 and TRBJ1-2, with D possibly being TRBD1 (6 bases). This CDR3 is 14 amino acids long. V lost 1 base and J 8 bases, leaving 15 bases between the germline ends. Germline V gives CDR1 SGHRS, CDR2 YFSETQ. The CDR3, as DNA: TGCGCCAGCAGCTTGCGAACAGGGAGTGAGGGCTACACCTTC. Translating gives CASSLRTGSEGYTF.

V and J are TRBV4-2 and TRBJ2-5, with D perhaps TRBD1 (7 bases). Trimming left V 6 bases short and J 0 bases short, with 23 bases between. CDR1 is LGHNA, CDR2 YNFKEQ, per germline. The CDR3 sequence is 18 residues long. The CDR3 loop reads CASSRGTDARFYQETQYF. CDR3 nucleotides: TGTGCCAGCAGTCGGGGGACAGACGCCCGTTTCTACCAAGAGACCCAGTACTTC.